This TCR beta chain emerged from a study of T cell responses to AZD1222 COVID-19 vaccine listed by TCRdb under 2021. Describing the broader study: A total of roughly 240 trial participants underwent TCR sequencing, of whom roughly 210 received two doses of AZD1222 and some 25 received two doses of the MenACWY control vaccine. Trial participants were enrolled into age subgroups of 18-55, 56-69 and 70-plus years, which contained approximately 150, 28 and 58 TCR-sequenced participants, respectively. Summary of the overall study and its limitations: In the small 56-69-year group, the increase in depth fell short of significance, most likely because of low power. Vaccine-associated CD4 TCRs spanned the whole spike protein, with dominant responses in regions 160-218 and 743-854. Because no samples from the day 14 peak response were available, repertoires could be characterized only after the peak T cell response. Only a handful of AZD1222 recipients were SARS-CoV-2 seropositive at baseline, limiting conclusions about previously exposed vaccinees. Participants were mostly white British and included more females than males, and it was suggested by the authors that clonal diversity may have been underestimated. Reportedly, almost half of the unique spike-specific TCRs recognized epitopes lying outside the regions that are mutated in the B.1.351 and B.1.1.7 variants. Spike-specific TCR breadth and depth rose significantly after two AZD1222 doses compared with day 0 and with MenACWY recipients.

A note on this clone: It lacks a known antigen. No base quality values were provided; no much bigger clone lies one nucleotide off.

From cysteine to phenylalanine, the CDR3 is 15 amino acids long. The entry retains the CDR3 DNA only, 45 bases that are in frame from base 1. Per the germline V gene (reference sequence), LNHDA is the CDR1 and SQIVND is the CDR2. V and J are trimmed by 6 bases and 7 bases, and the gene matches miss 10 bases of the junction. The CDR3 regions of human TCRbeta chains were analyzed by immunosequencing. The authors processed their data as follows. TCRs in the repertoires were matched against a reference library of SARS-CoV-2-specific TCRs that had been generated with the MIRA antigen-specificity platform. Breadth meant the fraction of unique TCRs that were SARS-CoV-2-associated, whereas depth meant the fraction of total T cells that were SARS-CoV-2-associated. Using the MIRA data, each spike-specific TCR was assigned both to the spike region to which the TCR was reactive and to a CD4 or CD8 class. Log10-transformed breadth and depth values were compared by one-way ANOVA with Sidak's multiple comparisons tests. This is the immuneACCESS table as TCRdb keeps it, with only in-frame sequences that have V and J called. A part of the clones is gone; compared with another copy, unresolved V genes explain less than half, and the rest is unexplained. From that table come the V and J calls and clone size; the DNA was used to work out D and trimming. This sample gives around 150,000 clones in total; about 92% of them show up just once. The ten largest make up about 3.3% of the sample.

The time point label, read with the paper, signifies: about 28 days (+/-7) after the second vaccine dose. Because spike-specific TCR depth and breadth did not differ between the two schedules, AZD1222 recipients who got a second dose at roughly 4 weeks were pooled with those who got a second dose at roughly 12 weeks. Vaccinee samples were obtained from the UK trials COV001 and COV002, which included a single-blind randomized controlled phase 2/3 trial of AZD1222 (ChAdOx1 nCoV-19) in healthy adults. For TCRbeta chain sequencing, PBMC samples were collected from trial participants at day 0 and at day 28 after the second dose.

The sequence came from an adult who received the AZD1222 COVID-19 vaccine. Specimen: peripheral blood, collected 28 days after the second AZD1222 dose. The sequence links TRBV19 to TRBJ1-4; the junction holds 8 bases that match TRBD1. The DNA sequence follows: TGTGCCAGTAGCAGCACAGGGGGAACGGGTGAAAAACTGTTTTTT. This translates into CASSSTGGTGEKLFF.